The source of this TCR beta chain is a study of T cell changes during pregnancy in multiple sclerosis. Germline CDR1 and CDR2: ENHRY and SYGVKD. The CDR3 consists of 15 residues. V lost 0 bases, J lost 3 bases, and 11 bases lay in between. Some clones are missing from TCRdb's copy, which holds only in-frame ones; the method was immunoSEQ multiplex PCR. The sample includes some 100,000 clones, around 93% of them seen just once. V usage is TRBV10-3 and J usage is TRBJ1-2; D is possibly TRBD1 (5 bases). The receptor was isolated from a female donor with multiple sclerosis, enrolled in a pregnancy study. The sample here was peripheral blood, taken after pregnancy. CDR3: CAISESARVYYGYTF. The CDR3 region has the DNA TGTGCCATCAGTGAGTCGGCCAGGGTATACTATGGCTACACCTTC.